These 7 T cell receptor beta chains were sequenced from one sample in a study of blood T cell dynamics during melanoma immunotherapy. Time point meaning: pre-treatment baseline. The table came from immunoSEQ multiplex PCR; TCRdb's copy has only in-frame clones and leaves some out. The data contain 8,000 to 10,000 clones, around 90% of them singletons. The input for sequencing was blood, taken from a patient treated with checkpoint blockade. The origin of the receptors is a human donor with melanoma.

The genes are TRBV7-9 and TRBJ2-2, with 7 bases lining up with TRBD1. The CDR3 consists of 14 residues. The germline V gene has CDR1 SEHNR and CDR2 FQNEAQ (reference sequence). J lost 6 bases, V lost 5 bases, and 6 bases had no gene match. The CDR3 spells CASSPQTGPGELFF. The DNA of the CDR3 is TGTGCCAGCAGCCCCCAGACAGGGCCCGGGGAGCTGTTTTTT. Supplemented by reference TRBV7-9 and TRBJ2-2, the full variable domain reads DTGVSQNPRHKITKRGQNVTFRCDPISEHNRLYWYRQTLGQGPEFLTYFQNEAQLEKSRLLSDRFSAERPKGSFSTLEIQRTEQGDSAMYLCASSPQTGPGELFFGEGSRLTVL.

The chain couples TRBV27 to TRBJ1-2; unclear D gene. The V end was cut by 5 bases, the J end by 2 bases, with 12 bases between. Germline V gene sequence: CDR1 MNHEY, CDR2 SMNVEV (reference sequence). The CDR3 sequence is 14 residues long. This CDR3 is CASSPKTGNYGYTF. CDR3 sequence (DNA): TGTGCCAGCAGTCCAAAGACTGGCAACTATGGCTACACCTTC.

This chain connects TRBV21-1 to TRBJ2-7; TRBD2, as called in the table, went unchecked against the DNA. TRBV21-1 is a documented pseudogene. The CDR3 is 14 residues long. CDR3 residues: CASSKVGSSYEQYF. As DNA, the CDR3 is TGTGCCAGCAGCAAAGTTGGGAGCTCCTACGAGCAGTACTTC.

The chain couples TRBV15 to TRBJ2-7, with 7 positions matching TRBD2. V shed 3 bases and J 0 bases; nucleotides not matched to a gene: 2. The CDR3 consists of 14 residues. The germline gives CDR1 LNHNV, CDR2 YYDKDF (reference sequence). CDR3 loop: CATSRGGSSYEQYF. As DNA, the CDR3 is TGTGCCACCAGCAGGGGCGGGAGCTCCTACGAGCAGTACTTC.

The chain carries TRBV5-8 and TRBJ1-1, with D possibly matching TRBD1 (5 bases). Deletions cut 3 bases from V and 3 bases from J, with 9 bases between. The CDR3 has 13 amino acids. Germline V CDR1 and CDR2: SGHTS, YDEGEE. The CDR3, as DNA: TGTGCCAGCAGCTGGAGGGACTACACTGAAGCTTTCTTT. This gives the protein CASSWRDYTEAFF.

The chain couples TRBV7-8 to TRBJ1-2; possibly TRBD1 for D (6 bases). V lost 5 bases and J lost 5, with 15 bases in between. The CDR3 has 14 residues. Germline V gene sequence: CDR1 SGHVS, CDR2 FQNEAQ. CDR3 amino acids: CASSPRDTSYGYTF. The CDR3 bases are TGTGCCAGCAGCCCCCGGGACACATCATATGGCTACACCTTC.

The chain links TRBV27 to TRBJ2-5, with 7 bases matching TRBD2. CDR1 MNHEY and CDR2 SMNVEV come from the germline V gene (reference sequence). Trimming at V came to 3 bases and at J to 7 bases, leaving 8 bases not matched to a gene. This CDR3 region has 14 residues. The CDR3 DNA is TGTGCCAGCAGTTTTTATCGCGGGAGAGCGACCCAGTACTTC. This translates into CASSFYRGRATQYF.